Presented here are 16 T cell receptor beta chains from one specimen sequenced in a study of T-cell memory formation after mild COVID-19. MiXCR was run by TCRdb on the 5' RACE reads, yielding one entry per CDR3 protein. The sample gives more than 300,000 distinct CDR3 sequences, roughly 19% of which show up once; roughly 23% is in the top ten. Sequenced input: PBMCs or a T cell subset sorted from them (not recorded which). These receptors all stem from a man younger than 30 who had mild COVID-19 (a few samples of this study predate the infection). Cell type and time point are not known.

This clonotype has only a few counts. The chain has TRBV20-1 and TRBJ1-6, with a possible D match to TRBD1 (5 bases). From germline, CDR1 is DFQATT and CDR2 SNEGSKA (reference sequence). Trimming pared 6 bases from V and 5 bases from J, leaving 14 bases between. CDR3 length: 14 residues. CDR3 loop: CSARGPAHNSPLHF. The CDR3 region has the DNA TGCAGTGCCCGGGGCCCAGCCCATAATTCACCCCTCCACTTT.

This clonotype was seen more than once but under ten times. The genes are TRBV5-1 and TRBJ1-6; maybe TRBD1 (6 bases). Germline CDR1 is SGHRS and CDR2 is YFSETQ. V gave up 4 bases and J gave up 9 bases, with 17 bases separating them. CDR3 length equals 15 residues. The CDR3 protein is CASSDGRGGRSPLHF. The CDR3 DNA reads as TGCGCCAGCAGCGACGGACGGGGGGGCCGTTCACCCCTCCACTTT.

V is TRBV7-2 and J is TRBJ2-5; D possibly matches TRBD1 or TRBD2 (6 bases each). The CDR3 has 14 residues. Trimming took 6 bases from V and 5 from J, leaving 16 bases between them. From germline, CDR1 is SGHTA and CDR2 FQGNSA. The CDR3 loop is CASRFTGAQETQYF. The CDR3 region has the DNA TGTGCCAGCAGGTTTACGGGGGCGCAGGAGACCCAGTACTTC.

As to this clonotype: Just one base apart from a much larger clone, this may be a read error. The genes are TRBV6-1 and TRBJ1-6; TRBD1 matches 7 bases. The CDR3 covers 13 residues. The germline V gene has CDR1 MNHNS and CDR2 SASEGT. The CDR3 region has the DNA TGTGCCGGGGGACAGCCTGATAATTCACACCTCCACTTT. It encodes CAGGQPDNSHLHF.

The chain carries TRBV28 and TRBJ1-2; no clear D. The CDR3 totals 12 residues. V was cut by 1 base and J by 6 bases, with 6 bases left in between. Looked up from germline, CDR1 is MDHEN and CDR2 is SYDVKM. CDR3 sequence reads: CASSLLGNGYTF. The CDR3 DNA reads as TGTGCCAGCAGTTTATTGGGAAATGGCTACACCTTC.

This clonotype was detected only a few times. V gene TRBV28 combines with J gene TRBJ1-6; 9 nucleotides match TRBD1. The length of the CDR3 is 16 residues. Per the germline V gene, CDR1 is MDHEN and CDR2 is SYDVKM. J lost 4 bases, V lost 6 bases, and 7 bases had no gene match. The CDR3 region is CASSPPGQGYNSPLHF. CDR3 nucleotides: TGTGCCAGCAGCCCACCGGGACAGGGTTATAATTCACCCCTCCACTTT.

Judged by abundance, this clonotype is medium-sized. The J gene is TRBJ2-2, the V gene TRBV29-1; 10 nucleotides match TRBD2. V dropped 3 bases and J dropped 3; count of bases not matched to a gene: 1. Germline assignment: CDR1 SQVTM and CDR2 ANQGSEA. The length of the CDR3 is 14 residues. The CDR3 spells CSVDSGGDTGELFF. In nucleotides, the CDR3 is TGCAGCGTTGACAGCGGGGGGGACACCGGGGAGCTGTTTTTT.

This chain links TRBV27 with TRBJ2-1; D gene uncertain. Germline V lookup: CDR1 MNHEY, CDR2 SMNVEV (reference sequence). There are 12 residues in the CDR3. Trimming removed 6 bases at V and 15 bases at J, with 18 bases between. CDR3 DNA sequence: TGTGCCAGCAGGCTCATCGTCACGGAGTTGTTCTTC. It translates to CASRLIVTELFF.

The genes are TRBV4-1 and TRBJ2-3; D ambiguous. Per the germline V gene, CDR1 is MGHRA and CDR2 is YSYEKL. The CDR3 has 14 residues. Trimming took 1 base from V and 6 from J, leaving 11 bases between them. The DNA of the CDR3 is TGCGCCAGCAGCCAAGGCCCCGGAGCCGATACGCAGTATTTT. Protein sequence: CASSQGPGADTQYF.

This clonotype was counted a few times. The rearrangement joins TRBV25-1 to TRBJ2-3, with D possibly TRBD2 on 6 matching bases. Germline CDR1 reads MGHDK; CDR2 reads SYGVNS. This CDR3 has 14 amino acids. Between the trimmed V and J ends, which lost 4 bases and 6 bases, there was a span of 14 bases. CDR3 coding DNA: TGTGCCAGCAGTGGCGGGGCCCGATGGGATACGCAGTATTTT. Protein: CASSGGARWDTQYF.

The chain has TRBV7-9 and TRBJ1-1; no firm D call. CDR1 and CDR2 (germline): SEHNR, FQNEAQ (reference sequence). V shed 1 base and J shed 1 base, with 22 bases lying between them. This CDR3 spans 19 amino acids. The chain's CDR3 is CASSLELGRQSASNTEAFF. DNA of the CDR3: TGTGCCAGCAGCTTAGAATTAGGACGACAATCGGCTTCGAACACTGAAGCTTTCTTT.

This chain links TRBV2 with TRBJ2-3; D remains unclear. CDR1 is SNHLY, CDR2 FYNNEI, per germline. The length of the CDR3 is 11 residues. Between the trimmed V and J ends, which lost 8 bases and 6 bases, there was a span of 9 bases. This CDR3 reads CASLYADTQYF. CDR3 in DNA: TGTGCCAGCCTCTACGCGGATACGCAGTATTTT.

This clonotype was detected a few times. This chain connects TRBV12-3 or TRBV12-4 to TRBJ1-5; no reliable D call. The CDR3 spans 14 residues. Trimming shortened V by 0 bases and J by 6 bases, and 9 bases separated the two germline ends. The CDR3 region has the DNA TGTGCCAGCAGTTTAGCCGGGGTTGCTCAGCCCCAGCATTTT. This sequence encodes CASSLAGVAQPQHF.

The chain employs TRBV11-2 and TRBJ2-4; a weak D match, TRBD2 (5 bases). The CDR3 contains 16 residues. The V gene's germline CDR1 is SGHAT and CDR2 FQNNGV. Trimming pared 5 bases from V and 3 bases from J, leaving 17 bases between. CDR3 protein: CASSPRGSVSKNIQYF. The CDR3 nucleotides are TGTGCCAGCAGCCCACGAGGGTCAGTAAGCAAAAACATTCAGTACTTC.

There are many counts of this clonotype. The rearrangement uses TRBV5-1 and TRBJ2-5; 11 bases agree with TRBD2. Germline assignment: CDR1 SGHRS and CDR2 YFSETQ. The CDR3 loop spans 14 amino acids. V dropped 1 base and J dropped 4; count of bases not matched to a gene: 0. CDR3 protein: CASSLTSGGETQYF. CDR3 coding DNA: TGCGCCAGCAGCTTGACTAGCGGGGGAGAGACCCAGTACTTC.

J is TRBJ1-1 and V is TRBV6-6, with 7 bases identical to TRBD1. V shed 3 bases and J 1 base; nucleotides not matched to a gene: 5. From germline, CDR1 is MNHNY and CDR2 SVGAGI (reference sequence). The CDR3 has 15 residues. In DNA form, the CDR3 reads TGTGCCAGCAGTTATTACCGGACAGGGAACACTGAAGCTTTCTTT. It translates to CASSYYRTGNTEAFF.